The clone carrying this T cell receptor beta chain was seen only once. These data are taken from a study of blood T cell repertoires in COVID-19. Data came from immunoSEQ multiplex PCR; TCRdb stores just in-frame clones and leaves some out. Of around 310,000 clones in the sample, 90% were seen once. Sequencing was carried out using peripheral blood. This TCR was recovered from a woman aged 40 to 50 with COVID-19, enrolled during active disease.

CDR3 sequence: CASRSPGTGFTTNEKLFF. The CDR3 bases are TGTGCCAGCAGGTCTCCCGGGACAGGGTTTACAACTAATGAAAAACTGTTTTTT. This chain joins TRBV5-8 and TRBJ1-4; 9 bases agree with TRBD1. V trimming: 5 bases; J trimming: 0 bases; junction bases outside the gene matches: 11. The CDR3 runs 18 residues. CDR1 is SGHTS and CDR2 is YDEGEE in the germline V gene.